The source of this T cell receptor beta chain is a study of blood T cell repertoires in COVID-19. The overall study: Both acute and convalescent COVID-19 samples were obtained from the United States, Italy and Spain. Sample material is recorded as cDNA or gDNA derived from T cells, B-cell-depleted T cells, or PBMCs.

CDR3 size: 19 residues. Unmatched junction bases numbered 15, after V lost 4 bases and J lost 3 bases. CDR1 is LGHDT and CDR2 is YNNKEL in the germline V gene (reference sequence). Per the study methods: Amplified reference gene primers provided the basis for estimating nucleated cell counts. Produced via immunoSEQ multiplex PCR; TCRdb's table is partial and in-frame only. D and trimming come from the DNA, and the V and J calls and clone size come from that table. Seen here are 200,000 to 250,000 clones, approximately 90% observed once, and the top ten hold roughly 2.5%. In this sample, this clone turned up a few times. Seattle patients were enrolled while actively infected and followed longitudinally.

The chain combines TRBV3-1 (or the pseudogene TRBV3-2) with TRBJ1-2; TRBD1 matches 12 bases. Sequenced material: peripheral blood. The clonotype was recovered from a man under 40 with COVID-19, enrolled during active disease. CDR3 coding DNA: TGTGCCAGCAGCCCTTCGTTTCTCGGGACAGGGGGCGAGTACTATGGCTACACCTTC. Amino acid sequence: CASSPSFLGTGGEYYGYTF.